This passage covers 8 T cell receptor beta chains from one sample sequenced in a study of blood T cell repertoires in COVID-19. Data came from immunoSEQ multiplex PCR; TCRdb stores just in-frame clones and leaves some out. There are roughly 70,000 clones in the sample; approximately 86% occur only once, and 5.5% to 7% lies in the top ten. The sequencing sample was made of peripheral blood. The receptors shown here come from a man older than 75 with COVID-19, enrolled during active disease.

This clone was observed a handful of times. V gene TRBV9 combines with J gene TRBJ1-2; D is uncertain. Germline assignment: CDR1 SGDLS and CDR2 YYNGEE. The CDR3 consists of 12 residues. The V gene lost 1 base and the J gene lost 2 bases, with 3 bases spanning the gap. CDR3 sequence (DNA): TGTGCCAGCAGCGTACAGAACTATGGCTACACCTTC. This encodes CASSVQNYGYTF.

This chain links TRBV7-9 with TRBJ1-1; D unclear. In germline, CDR1 is SEHNR, CDR2 FQNEAQ (reference sequence). This CDR3 is built from 16 residues. V was pared by 4 bases and J by 5 bases, with 20 bases between. CDR3 nucleotides: TGTGCCAGCAGCTCCAAGCCTGGGCGGGTACGGACTGAAGCTTTCTTT. Amino acids: CASSSKPGRVRTEAFF.

A few counts support this clone. The rearrangement links TRBV9 to TRBJ1-1, with D maybe TRBD1 (6 bases). This CDR3 contains 13 residues. V shed 4 bases and J shed 7 bases, with 14 bases lying between them. Germline lookup yields CDR1 SGDLS and CDR2 YYNGEE. This chain's CDR3 is CASSFDRFSEAFF. CDR3 in DNA: TGTGCCAGCAGCTTCGACAGGTTTAGTGAAGCTTTCTTT.

This chain uses TRBV7-3 with TRBJ2-3; a weak D match, TRBD2 (6 bases). The germline V and J ends were trimmed by 5 bases and 3 bases, with 12 bases remaining between them. Germline V CDR1 and CDR2: SGHTA, FQGTGA. This CDR3 is 14 amino acids long. CDR3 sequence: CASSRGGGTDTQYF. CDR3 DNA: TGTGCCAGCAGCCGGGGCGGAGGGACAGATACGCAGTATTTT.

This chain connects TRBV6-5 to TRBJ2-1, with D possibly being TRBD1 (6 bases). The CDR3 extends over 15 amino acids. Trimming shortened V by 4 bases and J by 2 bases, and 12 bases separated the two germline ends. Germline lookup yields CDR1 MNHEY and CDR2 SVGAGI. This CDR3 is CASSWTAFAYNEQFF. The CDR3 nucleotides read TGTGCCAGCAGTTGGACAGCTTTTGCCTACAATGAGCAGTTCTTC.

This clone was observed a single time. The rearrangement joins TRBV7-3 to TRBJ2-2, with D tentatively TRBD2 (6 bases). Germline V lookup: CDR1 SGHTA, CDR2 FQGTGA. V dropped 5 bases and J dropped 7 bases, with 20 bases sitting between them. The CDR3 has 16 residues. CDR3 in DNA: TGTGCCAGCAGCGCCCAAGGGTCGGGGGATGGCGGGGAGCTGTTTTTT. Its translation: CASSAQGSGDGGELFF. Based on the CDR3 plus reference TRBV7-3 and TRBJ2-2, the full variable domain is GAGVSQTPSNKVTEKGKYVELRCDPISGHTALYWYRQSLGQGPEFLIYFQGTGAADDSGLPNDRFFAVRPEGSVSTLKIQRTERGDSAVYLCASSAQGSGDGGELFFGEGSRLTVL.

The genes are TRBV27 and TRBJ2-1, with 8 positions matching TRBD2. The CDR3 has 14 amino acids. Germline V gene lookup returns CDR1 MNHEY and CDR2 SMNVEV (reference sequence). With V trimmed by 3 bases and J by 6 bases, 4 bases remained unmatched. CDR3 region: CASSLRGVRNEQFF. CDR3 in DNA: TGTGCCAGCAGTTTGCGGGGGGTTCGCAATGAGCAGTTCTTC.

The rearrangement joins TRBV18 to TRBJ1-1, with D possibly TRBD1 on 6 matching bases. CDR3 length: 14 amino acids. CDR1 KGHSH and CDR2 LQKENI come from the germline V gene. Trimming took 3 bases from V and 1 from J, leaving 9 bases between them. CDR3 DNA sequence: TGTGCCAGCTCACCTAACAGGGCGAACACTGAAGCTTTCTTT. Its protein product is CASSPNRANTEAFF.